This entry is about one T cell receptor beta chain. The data were obtained in a study of blood T cell repertoires in COVID-19. Background on the study: Material from acute and convalescent COVID-19 was sourced from the United States, Italy and Spain.

Per germline, CDR1 ENHRY and CDR2 SYGVKD. This CDR3 has 13 residues. Trimming pared 6 bases from V and 2 bases from J, leaving 9 bases between. Original handling: From reference gene primer amplification, estimates of nucleated cell counts were derived. Method: immunoSEQ multiplex PCR; TCRdb's copy keeps in-frame clones and lacks some. Clonal size and the V and J genes are those of that table, whereas D and trimming came from the DNA. The data hold approximately 28,000 clones, with 90% to 95% observed a single time. During active infection, Seattle patients enrolled and were then monitored through disease.

The source material was peripheral blood. The source of this sequence is a woman aged 65 to 85 with COVID-19, enrolled during active disease. V gene TRBV10-3 combines with J gene TRBJ2-3, with D maybe TRBD1 (5 bases). The CDR3 nucleotides are TGTGCCATCAGGGACACTTACACAGATACGCAGTATTTT. Its translation is CAIRDTYTDTQYF.